This is a list of T cell receptor beta chains from one sample in a study of response to subunit inactivated influenza vaccine. MiXCR was run by TCRdb on the RT-PCR reads, yielding one entry per CDR3 protein. Of about 240,000 distinct CDR3 sequences listed, 12% are singletons. The sample was non-naive T cells sorted from PBMCs, taken about 14 days before vaccination. Source of these receptors: a man between 50 and 59 years old who received an inactivated influenza vaccine. CDR3s include the opening cysteine and the closing phenylalanine or tryptophan. The D gene is left open where the match is weak. The size of a clone is reported for some rows only, either as once, few or many, or as a class for expanded clones.

v_call	d_call	j_call	clone_size	cdr3_aa	cdr3_nt
TRBV24-1	NA	TRBJ2-3	few	CATRARTTTDTQYF	TGTGCCACCCGAGCCCGGACTACCACAGATACGCAGTATTTT
TRBV2	TRBD1	TRBJ2-5	few	CASSEGQGGETQYF	TGTGCCAGCAGTGAAGGACAGGGTGGTGAGACCCAGTACTTC
TRBV18	NA	TRBJ2-6	NA	CASSPGLPGANVLTF	TGTGCCAGCTCACCAGGACTCCCTGGGGCCAACGTCCTGACTTTC
TRBV29-1	NA	TRBJ2-5	few	CSVTPRKEHQETQYF	TGCAGCGTTACCCCCCGGAAGGAGCACCAAGAGACCCAGTACTTC
TRBV20-1	NA	TRBJ2-1	NA	CSASPTGRIGNEQFF	TGCAGTGCTAGCCCAACAGGGAGGATCGGCAATGAGCAGTTCTTC
TRBV6-2/TRBV6-3	NA	TRBJ2-3	few	CASSYEGSTDTQYF	TGTGCCAGCAGTTACGAAGGCAGCACAGATACGCAGTATTTT
TRBV28	TRBD2	TRBJ2-5	NA	CASSFAGTNQETQYF	TGTGCCAGCAGTTTCGCAGGGACTAACCAAGAGACCCAGTACTTC
TRBV4-3	TRBD2	TRBJ2-7	many	CASSLRLAGEYEQYF	TGCGCCAGCAGCCTCCGACTAGCGGGAGAGTACGAGCAGTACTTC
TRBV20-1	NA	TRBJ2-7	few	CSASRGADHYEQYF	TGCAGTGCTAGTCGGGGGGCGGACCATTACGAGCAGTACTTC
TRBV7-9	TRBD1	TRBJ2-1	NA	CASSLGTGGRRQFF	TGTGCCAGCAGCTTAGGTACAGGGGGTCGCCGGCAGTTCTTC
TRBV6-2/TRBV6-3	NA	TRBJ2-7	few	CASSYGPNYEQYF	TGTGCCAGCAGTTACGGGCCTAACTACGAGCAGTACTTC
TRBV3-1	NA	TRBJ1-5	NA	CASSQAPSLPQHF	TGTGCCAGCAGCCAGGCCCCTAGTTTGCCCCAGCATTTT
TRBV4-1	TRBD1	TRBJ2-5	few	CASSHLQLWTGQETQYF	TGCGCCAGCAGCCACCTTCAACTCTGGACAGGACAAGAGACCCAGTACTTC
TRBV29-1	NA	TRBJ2-1	many	CSVEFAGRSYNEQFF	TGCAGCGTTGAATTTGCGGGACGCTCCTACAATGAGCAGTTCTTC
TRBV20-1	NA	TRBJ1-6	NA	CSATGESPLHF	TGCAGTGCCACGGGGGAGTCACCCCTCCACTTT
TRBV6-5	NA	TRBJ2-1	NA	CASSYSARANEQFF	TGTGCCAGCAGTTACTCGGCTAGGGCCAATGAGCAGTTCTTC
TRBV10-3	TRBD2	TRBJ2-3	NA	CAISVSGGISTDTQYF	TGTGCCATCAGTGTGTCCGGGGGGATCTCCACAGATACGCAGTATTTT
TRBV11-2	TRBD2	TRBJ2-7	NA	CATRTSGWLGEQYF	TGTGCCACCAGAACTAGCGGATGGTTGGGCGAGCAGTACTTC
TRBV6-2/TRBV6-3	TRBD1	TRBJ2-6	NA	CASSYGTGGGSGANVLTF	TGTGCCAGCAGTTACGGGACAGGGGGCGGCTCTGGGGCCAACGTCCTGACTTTC
TRBV11-2	TRBD2	TRBJ2-2	NA	CASSLDPSGSVDTGELFF	TGTGCCAGCAGCTTAGATCCTAGCGGGAGTGTGGACACCGGGGAGCTGTTTTTT
TRBV2	NA	TRBJ2-7	few	CASSDREYEQYF	TGTGCCAGCAGTGACAGGGAGTACGAGCAGTACTTC
TRBV5-1	NA	TRBJ1-1	many	CASTGENEAFF	TGCGCCAGCACGGGGGAGAACGAAGCTTTCTTT